These T cell receptor beta chains were read from a single sample in a study of vaccination effects on CD4 cells after COVID-19. These receptors' antigens are unknown. Profiled with immunoSEQ multiplex PCR; TCRdb holds only in-frame clones, not every one. The data hold almost 70,000 clones, with about 74% observed a single time. The starting material was CD4+ T cells from PBMCs cultured with HCoV-229E spike peptides, obtained after COVID-19 vaccination. These receptors all stem from a human donor who received a COVID-19 vaccine. Both conserved end residues are part of each CDR3. A D gene is named only where the DNA matches it firmly. Some rows have no size entry. The others give once, few or many, or a class for an expanded clone.

d_call	clone_size	v_call	j_call	cdr3_aa	cdr3_nt
NA	NA	TRBV7-2	TRBJ1-2	CASSLAGTVYGYTF	TGTGCCAGCAGCTTAGCGGGCACCGTCTATGGCTACACCTTC
NA	NA	TRBV27	TRBJ2-4	CASSDRRAKNIQYF	TGTGCCAGCAGTGACAGGCGAGCCAAAAACATTCAGTACTTC
TRBD1	NA	TRBV28	TRBJ1-1	CASSSTGENTEAFF	TGTGCCAGCAGCTCGACAGGGGAGAACACTGAAGCTTTCTTT
NA	NA	TRBV18	TRBJ1-4	CATSRGEAEKLFF	TGTGCCACCTCCAGGGGAGAGGCTGAAAAACTGTTTTTT
NA	NA	TRBV5-8	TRBJ2-5	CASSGQGGYQETQYF	TGTGCCAGCTCGGGACAAGGGGGATACCAAGAGACCCAGTACTTC
NA	NA	TRBV7-8	TRBJ2-5	CASSLLVIETQYF	TGTGCCAGCAGCTTACTAGTGATCGAGACCCAGTACTTC
NA	once	TRBV4-1	TRBJ2-1	CASSQDDRSSYNEQFF	TGCGCCAGCAGCCAAGATGACAGAAGCTCCTACAATGAGCAGTTCTTC
NA	NA	TRBV2	TRBJ1-2	CASSEARAASYGYTF	TGTGCCAGCAGTGAAGCTCGGGCAGCCTCCTATGGCTACACCTTC
TRBD2	once	TRBV6-4	TRBJ2-1	CARGQAGAYNEQFF	TGTGCCCGGGGTCAAGCGGGGGCATACAATGAGCAGTTCTTC
NA	few	TRBV9	TRBJ2-2	CASSQGTEINTGELFF	TGTGCCAGCAGCCAAGGGACGGAAATAAACACCGGGGAGCTGTTTTTT
TRBD2	NA	TRBV7-8	TRBJ2-5	CASSPRGAGGETQYF	TGTGCCAGCAGCCCAAGGGGAGCGGGAGGAGAGACCCAGTACTTC
NA	few	TRBV6-2/TRBV6-3	TRBJ2-2	CASSYPTGELFF	TGTGCCAGCAGTTATCCGACCGGGGAGCTGTTTTTT
NA	NA	TRBV18	TRBJ2-2	CASSPGASGELFF	TGTGCCAGCTCACCTGGGGCGAGCGGGGAGCTGTTTTTT
NA	NA	TRBV10-2	TRBJ1-1	CASRPQGNTEAFF	TGCGCCAGCAGGCCACAGGGGAACACTGAAGCTTTCTTT
NA	NA	TRBV27	TRBJ2-5	CASSLRHTETQYF	TGTGCCAGCAGTTTAAGGCATACGGAGACCCAGTACTTC
TRBD1	few	TRBV5-1	TRBJ2-3	CASSLSGQGNTDTQYF	TGCGCCAGCAGCTTGTCTGGACAGGGGAACACAGATACGCAGTATTTT
TRBD1	NA	TRBV18	TRBJ1-2	CASSPEGAQGYTF	TGTGCCAGCTCACCAGAGGGGGCTCAAGGCTACACCTTC
NA	NA	TRBV22-1	TRBJ1-5	CPGSARGDNSNQPQHF	TGTCCTGGGAGCGCACGCGGGGATAATAGCAATCAGCCCCAGCATTTT
NA	NA	TRBV5-1	TRBJ2-1	CASSYGTYNEQFF	TGCGCCAGCAGCTACGGGACTTACAATGAGCAGTTCTTC
TRBD1	NA	TRBV11-3	TRBJ1-1	CASSLGRGLDTEAFF	TGTGCCAGCAGCTTAGGAAGGGGGCTCGACACTGAAGCTTTCTTT
NA	NA	TRBV28	TRBJ1-2	CASSLLVQGFGYTF	TGTGCCAGCAGTTTATTGGTTCAGGGGTTTGGCTACACCTTC
NA	NA	TRBV3-1/TRBV3-2	TRBJ2-2	CASSPLYRGELFF	TGTGCCAGCAGCCCTCTCTACCGCGGGGAGCTGTTTTTT
NA	NA	TRBV7-6	TRBJ2-2	CASSRVLRPYNTGELFF	TGTGCCAGCAGCCGAGTATTGAGGCCGTATAACACCGGGGAGCTGTTTTTT
NA	once	TRBV5-1	TRBJ1-1	CASSLAGDTEAFF	TGCGCCAGCAGCCTGGCAGGGGACACTGAAGCTTTCTTT
NA	NA	TRBV5-1	TRBJ1-2	CASSLKAGPNYGYTF	TGCGCCAGCAGCTTGAAAGCAGGGCCAAACTATGGCTACACCTTC
NA	NA	TRBV9	TRBJ1-6	CASSVDRGHNSPLHF	TGTGCCAGCAGCGTAGATAGGGGTCATAATTCACCCCTCCACTTT
TRBD1	NA	TRBV29-1	TRBJ2-1	CSGGQLNEQFF	TGCAGCGGGGGACAGCTCAATGAGCAGTTCTTC
TRBD1	few	TRBV6-6	TRBJ1-1	CASSYRTGNTEAFF	TGTGCCAGCAGTTACAGGACAGGGAACACTGAAGCTTTCTTT
NA	NA	TRBV7-3	TRBJ2-3	CASSFSGTLNTDTQYF	TGTGCCAGCAGCTTTTCCGGGACACTTAACACAGATACGCAGTATTTT